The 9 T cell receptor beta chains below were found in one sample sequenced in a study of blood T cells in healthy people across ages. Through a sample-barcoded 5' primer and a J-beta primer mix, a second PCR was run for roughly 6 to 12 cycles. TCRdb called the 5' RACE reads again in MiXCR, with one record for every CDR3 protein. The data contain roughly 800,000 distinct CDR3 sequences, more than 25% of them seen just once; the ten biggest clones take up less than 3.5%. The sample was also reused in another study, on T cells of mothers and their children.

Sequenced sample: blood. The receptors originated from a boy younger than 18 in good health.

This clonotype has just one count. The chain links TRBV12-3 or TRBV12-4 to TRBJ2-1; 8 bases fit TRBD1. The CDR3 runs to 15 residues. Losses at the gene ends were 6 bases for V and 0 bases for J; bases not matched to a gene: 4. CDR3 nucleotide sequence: TGTGCCAGCAGGACAGGGGTCAGCTCCTACAATGAGCAGTTCTTC. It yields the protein CASRTGVSSYNEQFF.

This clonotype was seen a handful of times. Written as DNA, the CDR3 is TGTGCCAGCAGCCAAGGGACTAGTTTCCGGGGCACCGGGGAGCTGTTTTTT. Encoded protein: CASSQGTSFRGTGELFF. V gene TRBV14 combines with J gene TRBJ2-2; 7 nucleotides line up with TRBD2. CDR3 length equals 17 residues. Germline loops: CDR1 SGHDN, CDR2 FVKESK. V gave up 1 base and J gave up 4 bases; unmatched junction bases: 9. The entire variable domain, with the rest obtained from reference TRBV14 and TRBJ2-2, is as follows: EAGVTQFPSHSVIEKGQTVTLRCDPISGHDNLYWYRRVMGKEIKFLLHFVKESKQDESGMPNNRFLAERTGGTYSTLKVQPAELEDSGVYFCASSQGTSFRGTGELFFGEGSRLTVL.

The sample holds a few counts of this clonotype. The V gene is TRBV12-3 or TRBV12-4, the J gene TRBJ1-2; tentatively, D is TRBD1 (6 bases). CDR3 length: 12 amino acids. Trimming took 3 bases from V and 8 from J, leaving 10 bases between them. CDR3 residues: CASSFWGAGYTF. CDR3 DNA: TGTGCCAGCAGTTTTTGGGGGGCCGGCTACACCTTC.

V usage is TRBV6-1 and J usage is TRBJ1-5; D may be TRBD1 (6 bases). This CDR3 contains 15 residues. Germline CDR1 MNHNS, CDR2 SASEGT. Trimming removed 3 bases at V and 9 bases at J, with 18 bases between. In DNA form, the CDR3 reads TGTGCCAGCAGTGAGCTGGGCCAGGGGATAGGGCCCCAGCATTTT. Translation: CASSELGQGIGPQHF.

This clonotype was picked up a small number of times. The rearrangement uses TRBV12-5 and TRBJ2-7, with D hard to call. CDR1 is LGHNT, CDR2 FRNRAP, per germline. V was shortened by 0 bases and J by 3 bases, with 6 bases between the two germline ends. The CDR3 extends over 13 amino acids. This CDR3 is CASGLVASYEQYF. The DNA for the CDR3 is TGTGCTAGTGGTTTGGTAGCCAGCTACGAGCAGTACTTC.

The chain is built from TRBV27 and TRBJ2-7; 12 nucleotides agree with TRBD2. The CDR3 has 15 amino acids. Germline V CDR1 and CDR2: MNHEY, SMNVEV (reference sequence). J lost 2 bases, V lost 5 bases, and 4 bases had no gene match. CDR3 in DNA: TGTGCCAGCAGTATAGGACTAGCGGGGCCCTACGAGCAGTACTTC. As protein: CASSIGLAGPYEQYF.

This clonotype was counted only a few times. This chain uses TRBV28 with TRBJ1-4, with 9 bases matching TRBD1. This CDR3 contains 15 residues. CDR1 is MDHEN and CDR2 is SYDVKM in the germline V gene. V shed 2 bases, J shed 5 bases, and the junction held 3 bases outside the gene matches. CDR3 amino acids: CASSLPGTGNEKLFF. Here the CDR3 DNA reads TGTGCCAGCAGTTTACCCGGGACAGGGAATGAAAAACTGTTTTTT.

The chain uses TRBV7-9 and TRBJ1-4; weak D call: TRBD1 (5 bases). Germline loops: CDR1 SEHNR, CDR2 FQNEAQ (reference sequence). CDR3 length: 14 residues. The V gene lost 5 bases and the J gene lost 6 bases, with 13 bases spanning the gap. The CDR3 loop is CASSAGREHEKLFF. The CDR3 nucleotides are TGTGCCAGCAGCGCAGGGAGGGAGCATGAAAAACTGTTTTTT. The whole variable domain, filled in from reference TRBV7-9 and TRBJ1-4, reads DTGVSQNPRHKITKRGQNVTFRCDPISEHNRLYWYRQTLGQGPEFLTYFQNEAQLEKSRLLSDRFSAERPKGSFSTLEIQRTEQGDSAMYLCASSAGREHEKLFFGSGTQLSVL.

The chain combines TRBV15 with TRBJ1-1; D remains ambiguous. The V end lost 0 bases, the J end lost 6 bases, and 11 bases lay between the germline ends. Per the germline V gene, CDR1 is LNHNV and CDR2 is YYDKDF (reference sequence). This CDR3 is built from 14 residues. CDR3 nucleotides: TGTGCCACCAGCAGAGAGGGGAACCGAGCTGAAGCTTTCTTT. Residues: CATSREGNRAEAFF.